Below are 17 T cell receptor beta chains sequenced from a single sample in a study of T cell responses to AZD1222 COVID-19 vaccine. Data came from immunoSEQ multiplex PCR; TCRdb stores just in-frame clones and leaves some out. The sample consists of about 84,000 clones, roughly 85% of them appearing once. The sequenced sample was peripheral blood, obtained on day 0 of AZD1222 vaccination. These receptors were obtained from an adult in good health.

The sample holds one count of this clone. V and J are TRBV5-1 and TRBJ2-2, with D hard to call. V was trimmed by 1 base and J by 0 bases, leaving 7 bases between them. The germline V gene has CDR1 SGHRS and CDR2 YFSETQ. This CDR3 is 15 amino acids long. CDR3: CASSLRLANTGELFF. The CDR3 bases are TGCGCCAGCAGCTTGCGGCTAGCGAACACCGGGGAGCTGTTTTTT. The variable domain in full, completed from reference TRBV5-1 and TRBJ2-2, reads KAGVTQTPRYLIKTRGQQVTLSCSPISGHRSVSWYQQTPGQGLQFLFEYFSETQRNKGNFPGRFSGRQFSNSRSEMNVSTLELGDSALYLCASSLRLANTGELFFGEGSRLTVL.

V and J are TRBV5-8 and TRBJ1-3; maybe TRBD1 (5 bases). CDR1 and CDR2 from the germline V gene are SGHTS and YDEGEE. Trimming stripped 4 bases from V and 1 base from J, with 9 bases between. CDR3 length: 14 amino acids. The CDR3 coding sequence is TGTGCCAGCAGCCTCCCAGGGTCTGGAAACACCATATATTTT. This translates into CASSLPGSGNTIYF.

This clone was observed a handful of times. The CDR3 spells CASRYNRGDTEAFF. CDR3 nucleotides: TGTGCCAGCAGATACAACAGGGGGGACACTGAAGCTTTCTTT. The chain has TRBV6-2 or TRBV6-3 and TRBJ1-1; 8 positions agree with TRBD1. The germline V gene has CDR1 MNHEY and CDR2 SVGEGT. The CDR3 sequence is 14 residues long. The trim removed 6 bases at V and 3 bases at J, leaving 6 bases unmatched.

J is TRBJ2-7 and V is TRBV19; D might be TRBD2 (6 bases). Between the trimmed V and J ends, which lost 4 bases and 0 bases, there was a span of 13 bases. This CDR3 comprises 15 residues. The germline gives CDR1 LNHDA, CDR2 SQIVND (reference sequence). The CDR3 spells CASSSISGSSYEQYF. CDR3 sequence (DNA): TGTGCCAGTAGTAGTATTAGCGGCAGCTCCTACGAGCAGTACTTC.

CDR3 coding DNA: TGTGCCTGCTACAGGGGGTCTAATCAGCCCCAGCATTTT. Translated: CACYRGSNQPQHF. V usage is TRBV30 and J usage is TRBJ1-5; 8 bases are shared with TRBD1. Germline V gives CDR1 GTSNPN, CDR2 SVGIG (reference sequence). The CDR3 spans 13 residues. Trimming removed 6 bases from V and 4 bases from J; junction bases left unmatched: 5.

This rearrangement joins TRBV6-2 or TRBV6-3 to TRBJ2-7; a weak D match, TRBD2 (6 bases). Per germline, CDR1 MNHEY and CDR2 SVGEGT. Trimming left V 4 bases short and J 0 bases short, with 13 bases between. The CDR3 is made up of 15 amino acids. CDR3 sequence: CASSSHRLVSYEQYF. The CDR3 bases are TGTGCCAGCAGTTCCCATAGACTAGTCTCCTACGAGCAGTACTTC.

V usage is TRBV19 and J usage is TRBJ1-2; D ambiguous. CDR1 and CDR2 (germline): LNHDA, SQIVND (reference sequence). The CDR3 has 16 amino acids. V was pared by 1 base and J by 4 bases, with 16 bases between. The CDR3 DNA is TGTGCCAGTAGTATAGCCCCACAGAAAGAGGGCTATGGCTACACCTTC. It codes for CASSIAPQKEGYGYTF.

As DNA, the CDR3 is TGTGCCAGCTCACCGCCCTCGATAAATGAGCAGTTCTTC. Translation gives CASSPPSINEQFF. This chain joins TRBV18 and TRBJ2-1; D is ambiguous. Trimming took off 3 bases at V and 7 bases at J, with 10 bases between the two ends. CDR1 is KGHSH and CDR2 is LQKENI in the germline V gene. The CDR3 sequence is 13 residues long.

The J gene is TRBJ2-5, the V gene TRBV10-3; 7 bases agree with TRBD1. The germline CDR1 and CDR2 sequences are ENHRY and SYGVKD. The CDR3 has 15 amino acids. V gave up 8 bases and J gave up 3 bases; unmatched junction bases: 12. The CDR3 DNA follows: TGTGCCATCCGTACCGGGGCAGGGGGTAAAGAGACCCAGTACTTC. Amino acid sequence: CAIRTGAGGKETQYF.

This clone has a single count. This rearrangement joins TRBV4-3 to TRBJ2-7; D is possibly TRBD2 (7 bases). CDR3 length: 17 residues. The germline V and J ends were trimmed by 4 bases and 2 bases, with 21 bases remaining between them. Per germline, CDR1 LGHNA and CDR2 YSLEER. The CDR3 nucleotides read TGCGCCAGCAGCCCCGGACGAGAGGGGGGGCGGGCCTACGAGCAGTACTTC. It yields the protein CASSPGREGGRAYEQYF.

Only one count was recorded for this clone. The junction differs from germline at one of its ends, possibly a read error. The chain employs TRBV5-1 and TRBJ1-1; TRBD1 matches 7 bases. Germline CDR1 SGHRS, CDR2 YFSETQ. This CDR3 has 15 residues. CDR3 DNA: TGCGCCAGCAGCTTACAACAGGGGTCGGGTACTGAAGTTTTCTTT. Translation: CASSLQQGSGTEVFF.

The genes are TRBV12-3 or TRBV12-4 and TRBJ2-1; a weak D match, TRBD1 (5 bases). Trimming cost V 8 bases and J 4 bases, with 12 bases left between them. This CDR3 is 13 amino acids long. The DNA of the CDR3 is TGTGCCAGCGGGGCCCGGCCGTACAATGAGCAGTTCTTC. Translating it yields CASGARPYNEQFF.

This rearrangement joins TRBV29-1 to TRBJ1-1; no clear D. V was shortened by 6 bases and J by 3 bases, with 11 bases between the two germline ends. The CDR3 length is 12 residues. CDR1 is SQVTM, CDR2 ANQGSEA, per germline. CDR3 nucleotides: TGCAGCGTGCGGGTCTTAGACACTGAAGCTTTCTTT. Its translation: CSVRVLDTEAFF.

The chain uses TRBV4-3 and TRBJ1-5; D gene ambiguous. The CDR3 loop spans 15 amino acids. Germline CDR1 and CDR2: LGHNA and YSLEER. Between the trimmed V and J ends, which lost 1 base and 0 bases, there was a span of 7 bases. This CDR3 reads CASSQGGYSNQPQHF. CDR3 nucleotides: TGCGCCAGCAGCCAAGGAGGATATAGCAATCAGCCCCAGCATTTT.

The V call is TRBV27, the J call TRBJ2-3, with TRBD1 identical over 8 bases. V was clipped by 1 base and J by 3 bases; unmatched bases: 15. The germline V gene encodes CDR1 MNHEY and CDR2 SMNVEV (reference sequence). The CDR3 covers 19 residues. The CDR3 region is CASSLYSTLGQGGTDTQYF. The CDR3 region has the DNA TGTGCCAGCAGTTTATATTCTACCCTCGGACAGGGCGGGACAGATACGCAGTATTTT.

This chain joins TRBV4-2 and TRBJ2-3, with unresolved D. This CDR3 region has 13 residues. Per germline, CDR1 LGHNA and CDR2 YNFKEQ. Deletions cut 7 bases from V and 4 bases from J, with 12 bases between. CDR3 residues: CASTTPKADTQYF. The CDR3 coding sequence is TGTGCCAGCACTACACCGAAGGCAGATACGCAGTATTTT.

The CDR3 is CASVRQGVSSYEQYF. The CDR3 region has the DNA TGTGCCAGCGTAAGACAGGGGGTATCGTCCTACGAGCAGTACTTC. The chain links TRBV28 to TRBJ2-7; 9 bases agree with TRBD1. Germline V gene data show CDR1 as MDHEN and CDR2 as SYDVKM. The CDR3 sequence is 15 residues long. After removal of 8 bases from V and 1 base from J, the junction contained 9 bases not matched to a gene.